What follows are 8 T cell receptor beta chains derived from one specimen sequenced in a study of blood T cell repertoires in COVID-19. Generated by immunoSEQ multiplex PCR, the TCRdb table keeps only in-frame clones and is missing some. The sample includes about 25,000 clones, 70% to 90% of them seen just once. The sample taken for sequencing was peripheral blood. The receptors were sampled from a human donor with active COVID-19. The donor label of this sample is uncertain.

The gene calls are TRBV5-6 and TRBJ1-5, with 10 nucleotides matching TRBD1. Germline V gene sequence: CDR1 SGHDT, CDR2 YYEEEE. CDR3 length: 15 residues. Trimming at V came to 2 bases and at J to 7 bases, leaving 6 bases not matched to a gene. The CDR3 sequence is CASSLGGTGAQPQHF. The CDR3 region has the DNA TGTGCCAGCAGCTTAGGAGGGACAGGGGCGCAGCCCCAGCATTTT. Supplemented by reference TRBV5-6 and TRBJ1-5, the full variable domain reads DAGVTQSPTHLIKTRGQQVTLRCSPKSGHDTVSWYQQALGQGPQFIFQYYEEEERQRGNFPDRFSGHQFPNYSSELNVNALLLGDSALYLCASSLGGTGAQPQHFGDGTRLSIL.

The chain recombines TRBV4-1 with TRBJ2-5; 9 nucleotides agree with TRBD1. Trimming at V came to 4 bases and at J to 6 bases, leaving 6 bases not matched to a gene. The CDR3 extends over 14 amino acids. Germline lookup yields CDR1 MGHRA and CDR2 YSYEKL. The CDR3 loop reads CASSRGQGQKTQYF. DNA for the CDR3: TGCGCCAGCAGCCGGGGACAGGGACAGAAGACCCAGTACTTC.

The chain employs TRBV2 and TRBJ2-1; 10 bases match TRBD2. CDR3 length: 15 residues. Germline CDR1 SNHLY, CDR2 FYNNEI. With V trimmed by 1 base and J by 4 bases, 1 base remained unmatched. In DNA form, the CDR3 reads TGTGCCAGCAGTGAAGGACTAGCGGGTTACAATGAGCAGTTCTTC. Amino acid sequence: CASSEGLAGYNEQFF.

The chain employs TRBV5-4 and TRBJ2-1, with 7 nucleotides matching TRBD2. The CDR3 covers 15 residues. The germline V gene encodes CDR1 SGHNT and CDR2 YYREEE (reference sequence). The trim removed 5 bases at V and 6 bases at J, leaving 11 bases unmatched. CDR3: CASRTGTNMGNEQFF. The CDR3 DNA reads as TGTGCCAGCAGAACCGGGACTAATATGGGCAATGAGCAGTTCTTC.

The rearrangement links TRBV29-1 to TRBJ2-7; 10 nucleotides align to TRBD1. CDR1 is SQVTM and CDR2 is ANQGSEA in the germline V gene. This CDR3 is 13 amino acids long. The junction had 4 bases not matched to a gene; V was cut back by 6 bases and J by 2 bases. CDR3: CSVSGTGAYEQYF. The CDR3 region has the DNA TGCAGCGTCTCCGGGACAGGGGCCTACGAGCAGTACTTC.

This chain joins TRBV27 and TRBJ2-7; D gene ambiguous. The CDR3 loop spans 14 amino acids. V was clipped by 1 base and J by 2 bases, with 9 bases between them. Germline V lookup: CDR1 MNHEY, CDR2 SMNVEV (reference sequence). The CDR3 here is CASSLYTAAYEQYF. CDR3 DNA: TGTGCCAGCAGTTTATATACAGCAGCCTACGAGCAGTACTTC.

The rearrangement joins TRBV11-3 to TRBJ1-2, with 7 bases fitting TRBD1. The junction had 6 bases not matched to a gene; V was cut back by 3 bases and J by 2 bases. The CDR3 runs 15 residues. Germline V gene data show CDR1 as SGHNT and CDR2 as YENEEA. The CDR3 nucleotides are TGTGCCAGCAGCTTGAGGACAGGAGTGAACTATGGCTACACCTTC. It specifies CASSLRTGVNYGYTF.

This clone was observed once. The chain carries TRBV4-2 and TRBJ2-1; the match to TRBD2 covers 11 bases. J was trimmed by 11 bases and V by 0 bases; bases with no gene match: 6. The CDR3 has 15 amino acids. Germline values: CDR1 LGHNA, CDR2 YNFKEQ. Here the CDR3 DNA reads TGTGCCAGCAGCCAAGATGTAGCTAGCGGGAGGCAGCAGTTCTTC. Translation: CASSQDVASGRQQFF.